The 13 T cell receptor beta chains listed next were all sequenced from one sample in a study of cytomegalovirus exposure and HLA in healthy donors. The primer mix had 60 Vbeta and 13 Jbeta primers. The repertoire was sequenced with immunoSEQ multiplex PCR; TCRdb's copy has only in-frame clones and lacks some. This sample yields approximately 74,000 clones, of which about four fifths are seen a single time; roughly 2.9% belongs to the top ten. The source material was PBMCs. The receptors come from a woman under 40 in good health and CMV-seronegative.

The chain recombines TRBV7-7 with TRBJ2-7; TRBD1 matches at 7 bases. CDR1 and CDR2 (germline): SSHAT, FNYEAQ (reference sequence). CDR3 length: 15 residues. The J segment lost 2 bases and the V segment lost 1 base, leaving 5 bases of the junction unmatched. CDR3 coding DNA: TGTGCCAGCAGCTTAGGACAGGGCGCACCCTACGAGCAGTACTTC. It specifies CASSLGQGAPYEQYF.

The chain is built from TRBV6-1 and TRBJ2-7; D perhaps matches TRBD1 (5 bases). CDR1 is MNHNS, CDR2 SASEGT, per germline. This CDR3 has 13 residues. Trimming shortened V by 10 bases and J by 2 bases, and 15 bases separated the two germline ends. This CDR3 reads CATALVDTYEQYF. For the CDR3, the DNA is TGTGCCACCGCACTGGTGGACACCTACGAGCAGTACTTC.

The sample holds a few counts of this clone. The V and J genes are TRBV2 and TRBJ2-5; tentatively, D is TRBD2 (6 bases). Looked up from germline, CDR1 is SNHLY and CDR2 is FYNNEI. Between the trimmed V and J ends, which lost 6 bases and 4 bases, there was a span of 12 bases. The CDR3 is made up of 13 amino acids. CDR3 DNA: TGTGCCAGCAGCAGGGACGGGAGAGAGACCCAGTACTTC. Protein sequence: CASSRDGRETQYF.

V usage is TRBV5-8 and J usage is TRBJ2-1; 8 bases match TRBD1. V dropped 0 bases and J dropped 4; count of bases not matched to a gene: 3. Germline loops: CDR1 SGHTS, CDR2 YDEGEE. The CDR3 is 15 amino acids. The CDR3, as DNA: TGTGCCAGCAGCTTGGGACAGGGGATATACAATGAGCAGTTCTTC. As protein: CASSLGQGIYNEQFF.

The table lists this clone with a count of one. The chain recombines TRBV4-3 with TRBJ1-2; D gene unclear. Trimming took off 0 bases at V and 3 bases at J, with 11 bases between the two ends. Germline lookup yields CDR1 LGHNA and CDR2 YSLEER. This CDR3 has 15 residues. CDR3: CASSQDWAAHYGYTF. Written as DNA, the CDR3 is TGCGCCAGCAGCCAAGATTGGGCAGCACACTATGGCTACACCTTC.

In its sample, this clone was seen once. This CDR3 is CASSGTDYEQYF. The CDR3 nucleotides read TGTGCCAGCAGCGGGACAGACTACGAGCAGTACTTC. The chain couples TRBV27 to TRBJ2-7, with TRBD1 identical over 7 bases. The length of the CDR3 is 12 residues. CDR1 and CDR2 (germline): MNHEY, SMNVEV (reference sequence). V dropped 6 bases and J dropped 3; count of bases not matched to a gene: 2.

V and J are TRBV6-4 and TRBJ2-7, with 11 bases that match TRBD1. CDR3 length equals 13 residues. Germline CDR1 reads MRHNA; CDR2 reads SNTAGT. V shed 4 bases and J 10 bases; nucleotides not matched to a gene: 6. The CDR3 loop is CASSGTGGGGQYF. The CDR3 DNA sequence: TGTGCCAGCAGTGGGACAGGGGGCGGCGGTCAGTACTTC.

This clone appeared once. The chain employs TRBV7-9 and TRBJ1-4, with a possible D match to TRBD1 (5 bases). V lost 5 bases and J 0 bases, leaving 10 bases between the germline ends. The germline gives CDR1 SEHNR, CDR2 FQNEAQ (reference sequence). The CDR3 has 15 residues. CDR3 region: CASSLKGATNEKLFF. Written as DNA, the CDR3 is TGTGCCAGCAGCCTTAAAGGGGCAACTAATGAAAAACTGTTTTTT.

This clone was recorded once. The genes are TRBV2 and TRBJ2-2, with D possibly being TRBD2 (6 bases). Trimming took 3 bases from V and 4 from J, leaving 12 bases between them. The CDR3 has 15 residues. Germline assignment: CDR1 SNHLY and CDR2 FYNNEI. Written as DNA, the CDR3 is TGTGCCAGCAGTGAGGGGGGTCGGGGCACCGGGGAGCTGTTTTTT. Amino acid sequence: CASSEGGRGTGELFF.

This rearrangement joins TRBV7-9 to TRBJ2-3, with unresolved D. This CDR3 spans 12 amino acids. The germline V gene has CDR1 SEHNR and CDR2 FQNEAQ (reference sequence). Trimming took 5 bases from V and 3 from J, leaving 6 bases between them. This CDR3 is CASSRATDTQYF. The CDR3 DNA follows: TGTGCCAGCAGCCGCGCTACAGATACGCAGTATTTT.

The chain joins TRBV27 to TRBJ2-2; 10 nucleotides align to TRBD1. CDR3 length: 15 residues. Germline lookup yields CDR1 MNHEY and CDR2 SMNVEV (reference sequence). V shed 4 bases and J 6 bases; nucleotides not matched to a gene: 5. The CDR3 DNA follows: TGTGCCAGCAGTTCCCGGGACAGGGGCGCCGGGGAGCTGTTTTTT. Translating gives CASSSRDRGAGELFF.

This clone was detected a few times. V is TRBV19 and J is TRBJ1-3; D call uncertain. This CDR3 comprises 14 residues. V was cut by 7 bases and J by 0 bases, with 10 bases left in between. CDR1 and CDR2 from the germline V gene are LNHDA and SQIVND (reference sequence). CDR3 sequence: CASKVGSSGNTIYF. CDR3 nucleotide sequence: TGTGCCAGTAAGGTCGGGAGCTCTGGAAACACCATATATTTT.

The chain couples TRBV7-8 to TRBJ1-6; 7 positions match TRBD1. This CDR3 comprises 15 residues. V was pared by 5 bases and J by 5 bases, with 6 bases of the junction left unmatched. Germline V gene lookup returns CDR1 SGHVS and CDR2 FQNEAQ. The CDR3 nucleotides are TGTGCCAGCAGCCCCTGGGACAGTAATAATTCACCCCTCCACTTT. It codes for CASSPWDSNNSPLHF.